The TCR beta chain under discussion was sequenced for a study of glioma-infiltrating T cells after dendritic cell vaccination. Assay used: immunoSEQ multiplex PCR; TCRdb lists only in-frame clones, some missing. The table includes tens of thousands of clones, about 76% detected once. As to this clone: Its antigen is still unknown.

Whole-study results and caveats: TCR clonality showed no direct relationship with survival.

Per the germline V gene, CDR1 is SGHTA and CDR2 is FQGNSA. V lost 5 bases and J lost 3; bases outside the gene matches: 2. CDR3 length: 13 amino acids. Source: blood, taken before dendritic cell vaccination. The TCR comes from a human donor with glioblastoma. The chain employs TRBV7-2 and TRBJ1-2; 8 positions match TRBD1. The CDR3 is CASSPTGDYGYTF. The CDR3, as DNA: TGTGCCAGCAGCCCGACAGGGGACTATGGCTACACCTTC.